These T cell receptor beta chains were read from a single sample in a study of CD8 T cells in cerebrospinal fluid in Alzheimer's disease. From the 10x single-cell sequencing reads, TCRdb lists one entry per CDR3 protein and no DNA. The sample has around 1,400 distinct CDR3 sequences; the top ten hold around 19%. Sequenced material: cerebrospinal fluid. Receptors were obtained from a human donor with mild cognitive impairment. CDR3s include the opening cysteine and the closing phenylalanine or tryptophan. The order of the fields is J gene, V gene, clone size, CDR3 protein. Some rows mark clone size as missing; the rest say once, few, many or name a class of expanded clone.

TRBJ1-5	TRBV4-1	.	CASQDQRQGSNQPQHF
TRBJ2-1	TRBV7-3	.	CASRQTSGRAYEQFF
TRBJ2-4	TRBV20-1	medium-sized	CSAPLPATRAKNIQYF
TRBJ2-2	TRBV20-1	medium-sized	CSALGQDKTGELFF
TRBJ1-3	TRBV12-2	.	CASRLGGALSGNTIYF
TRBJ2-7	TRBV6-2/TRBV6-3	.	CASSRQRLYEQYF
TRBJ2-7	TRBV11-1	large	CASSSRQGHDEQYF
TRBJ2-7	TRBV5-1	.	CASSLEASGGYEQYF
TRBJ1-3	TRBV7-3	.	CASSLNSGYGNTIYF
TRBJ1-2	TRBV9	.	CASTGSRDRDQVGYGYTF
TRBJ2-2	TRBV6-6	.	CASRRRRTSGMSGELFF
TRBJ2-3	TRBV2	medium-sized	CASSRLAGNTDTQYF
TRBJ2-6	TRBV6-5	.	CASSYWQGQGAGANVLTF
TRBJ2-6	TRBV6-2/TRBV6-3	medium-sized	CASSSWTSGSAGANVLTF
TRBJ2-3	TRBV29-1	medium-sized	CSVPTVPGLAGGSTDTQYF
TRBJ1-4	TRBV6-5	.	CASRYQSRAEEKLFF